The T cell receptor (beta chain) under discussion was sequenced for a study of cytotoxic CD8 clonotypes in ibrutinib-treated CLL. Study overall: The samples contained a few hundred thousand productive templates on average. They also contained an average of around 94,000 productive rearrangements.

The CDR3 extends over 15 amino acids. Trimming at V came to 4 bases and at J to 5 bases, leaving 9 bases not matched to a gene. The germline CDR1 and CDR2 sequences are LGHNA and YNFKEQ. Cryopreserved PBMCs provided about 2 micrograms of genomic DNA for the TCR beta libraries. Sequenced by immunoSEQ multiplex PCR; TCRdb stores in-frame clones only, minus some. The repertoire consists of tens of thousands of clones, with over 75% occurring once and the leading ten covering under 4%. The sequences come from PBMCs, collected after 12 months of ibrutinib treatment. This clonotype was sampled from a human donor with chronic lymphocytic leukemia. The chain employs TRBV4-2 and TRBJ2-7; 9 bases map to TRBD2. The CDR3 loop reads CASSRGAGGQDEQYF. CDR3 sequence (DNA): TGTGCCAGCAGCCGGGGAGCGGGAGGTCAGGACGAGCAGTACTTC.